This is a list of T cell receptor beta chains from one sample in a study of OX40 agonist ivuxolimab in advanced cancers. This table comes from immunoSEQ multiplex PCR, and its TCRdb copy is limited to in-frame clones, with some not included. Of 72,000 or so clones in the sample, about nine tenths are singletons; the top ten hold approximately 1.3%. Here the sequenced sample was CD4+ or CD8+ T cells sorted from blood, taken in a trial of the OX40 agonist ivuxolimab. Receptors originate from an adult with an advanced solid tumor such as melanoma, head and neck, liver or kidney cancer. Each CDR3 is given with its conserved first and last residue. D genes are given only for firm matches. Size is stated for part of the rows, as once, few or many counts, or as a class when the clone is expanded.

d_call	clone_size	j_call	v_call	cdr3_aa	cdr3_nt
-	-	TRBJ2-1	TRBV21-1	CASSKRARGTGGGSEQFF	TGTGCCAGCAGCAAAAGGGCGAGGGGCACAGGGGGTGGGTCCGAGCAGTTCTTC
TRBD1	-	TRBJ1-6	TRBV28	CASSPGQVVGSPLHF	TGTGCCAGCAGTCCGGGACAGGTCGTTGGTTCACCCCTCCACTTT
TRBD2	-	TRBJ2-7	TRBV5-6	CASSLAVQRGSYEQYF	TGTGCCAGCAGCTTGGCCGTCCAGCGGGGCTCCTACGAGCAGTACTTC
TRBD1	once	TRBJ2-5	TRBV11-2	CASSTPGQGMKTQYF	TGTGCCAGCAGCACTCCGGGACAGGGAATGAAGACCCAGTACTTC
TRBD2	-	TRBJ2-3	TRBV18	CASSRTAASGRTTTDTQYF	TGTGCCAGCTCACGTACCGCGGCTAGCGGGAGGACAACCACAGATACGCAGTATTTT
-	-	TRBJ2-7	TRBV5-4	CASSLFAASSYEQYF	TGTGCCAGCAGCTTGTTTGCCGCCAGTTCCTACGAGCAGTACTTC
-	-	TRBJ2-1	TRBV4-2	CASSQGGHNEQFF	TGTGCCAGCAGCCAAGGAGGCCACAATGAGCAGTTCTTC
-	-	TRBJ2-7	TRBV6-1	CASSDPGVTGEQYF	TGTGCCAGCAGCGACCCAGGGGTGACGGGCGAGCAGTACTTC
TRBD1	-	TRBJ1-2	TRBV2	CASRAGTGVRGYTF	TGTGCCAGCAGGGCCGGGACAGGGGTTAGGGGCTACACCTTC
-	-	TRBJ1-1	TRBV30	CAWSLRADTEAFF	TGTGCCTGGAGCCTCAGAGCGGACACTGAAGCTTTCTTT
-	-	TRBJ1-5	TRBV19	CASSTPSGQPQHF	TGTGCCAGTAGTACCCCCTCAGGACAGCCCCAGCATTTT
-	-	TRBJ1-4	TRBV5-4	CASSLDGGTNEKLFF	TGTGCCAGCAGCTTGGACGGGGGAACTAATGAAAAACTGTTTTTT
TRBD2	-	TRBJ2-7	TRBV6-5	CASSYFGTSGSYEQYF	TGTGCCAGCAGTTACTTCGGGACTAGCGGTTCCTACGAGCAGTACTTC
-	-	TRBJ2-7	TRBV30	CAWSVPGTNLDGEQYF	TGTGCCTGGAGTGTACCCGGGACAAACCTAGACGGCGAGCAGTACTTC
-	-	TRBJ2-3	TRBV11-2	CASSSAATSTDTQYF	TGTGCCAGCAGCTCAGCAGCTACTAGCACAGATACGCAGTATTTT
TRBD2	-	TRBJ2-3	TRBV4-1	CASSESSSGRPDTQYF	TGCGCCAGCAGCGAGTCCTCTAGCGGGAGACCAGATACGCAGTATTTT
-	-	TRBJ2-1	TRBV9	CASSVVYLPNEQFF	TGTGCCAGCAGCGTAGTATACTTGCCTAATGAGCAGTTCTTC
-	-	TRBJ2-5	TRBV5-6	CASSRGGLKGREAQYF	TGTGCCAGCAGCAGGGGAGGACTAAAGGGAAGAGAGGCCCAGTACTTC
-	-	TRBJ2-4	TRBV11-1	CASSLSIAKNIQYF	TGTGCCAGCAGCTTAAGCATAGCCAAAAACATTCAGTACTTC
-	-	TRBJ2-6	TRBV11-2	CASSLSSGANVLTF	TGTGCCAGCAGCCTAAGCTCTGGGGCCAACGTCCTGACTTTC
TRBD1	-	TRBJ2-7	TRBV5-1	CASSLGTGGYEQYF	TGCGCCAGCAGCTTGGGGACAGGGGGTTACGAGCAGTACTTC
-	-	TRBJ1-2	TRBV21-1	CASSKVVTLDYGYTF	TGTGCCAGCAGCAAAGTTGTTACATTAGACTATGGCTACACCTTC
-	-	TRBJ2-7	TRBV6-5	CASSGLITYEQYF	TGTGCCAGCAGCGGCCTTATCACCTACGAGCAGTACTTC
TRBD2	-	TRBJ2-3	TRBV7-6	CASSFGTSGVSDTQYF	TGTGCCAGCAGCTTCGGGACTAGCGGTGTCTCAGATACGCAGTATTTT
-	once	TRBJ2-7	TRBV6-5	CASSYSGRGAHEQYF	TGTGCCAGCAGTTACTCTGGCAGGGGGGCCCACGAGCAGTACTTC
TRBD1	-	TRBJ2-7	TRBV5-5	CASSRGQVGSYEQYF	TGTGCCAGCAGCCGGGGACAGGTGGGCTCCTACGAGCAGTACTTC
-	once	TRBJ2-2	TRBV21-1	CASSTTSGGAVGELFF	TGTGCCAGCAGCACAACTAGCGGGGGGGCTGTCGGGGAGCTGTTTTTT
TRBD1	-	TRBJ2-2	TRBV27	CASSWGQGISNTGELFF	TGTGCCAGCAGCTGGGGACAGGGCATTTCGAACACCGGGGAGCTGTTTTTT
-	-	TRBJ2-2	TRBV9	CASSVGPGELLF	TGTGCCAGCAGCGTAGGGCCCGGGGAGCTGCTTTTT
TRBD2	few	TRBJ2-2	TRBV7-2	CASSLVMSGRSGELFF	TGTGCCAGCAGCTTAGTTATGTCCGGGAGGTCCGGGGAGCTGTTTTTT
-	once	TRBJ2-1	TRBV6-4	CASSDSGGVGNEQFF	TGTGCCAGCAGTGACTCTGGGGGCGTGGGGAATGAGCAGTTCTTC
-	-	TRBJ2-3	TRBV18	CASSPQGLSTDTQYF	TGTGCCAGCTCACCGCAGGGACTTAGCACAGATACGCAGTATTTT